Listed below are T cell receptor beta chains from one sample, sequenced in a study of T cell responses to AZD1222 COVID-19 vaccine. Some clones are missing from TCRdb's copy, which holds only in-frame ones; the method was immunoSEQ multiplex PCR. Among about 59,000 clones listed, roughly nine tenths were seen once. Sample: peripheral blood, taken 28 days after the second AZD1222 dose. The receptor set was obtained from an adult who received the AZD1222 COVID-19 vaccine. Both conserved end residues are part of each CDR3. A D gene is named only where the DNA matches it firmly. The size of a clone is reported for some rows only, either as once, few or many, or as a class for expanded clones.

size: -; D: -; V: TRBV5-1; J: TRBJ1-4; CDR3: CASSLSPPGAGEKLFF; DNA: TGCGCCAGCAGCTTGTCCCCCCCAGGGGCAGGGGAAAAACTGTTTTTT
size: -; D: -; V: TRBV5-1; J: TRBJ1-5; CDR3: CASSFEGDQPQHF; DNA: TGCGCCAGCAGCTTCGAGGGAGATCAGCCCCAGCATTTT
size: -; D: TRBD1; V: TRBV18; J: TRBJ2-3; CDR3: CASSFGTGVTDTQYF; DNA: TGTGCCAGCTCTTTCGGGACAGGGGTGACAGATACGCAGTATTTT
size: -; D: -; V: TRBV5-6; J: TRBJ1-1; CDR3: CASSGAQDLNTEAFF; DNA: TGTGCCAGCAGCGGCGCCCAGGATTTGAACACTGAAGCTTTCTTT
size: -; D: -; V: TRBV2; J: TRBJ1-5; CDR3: CASSEEVGRNQPQHF; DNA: TGTGCCAGCAGTGAAGAGGTGGGTCGAAATCAGCCCCAGCATTTT
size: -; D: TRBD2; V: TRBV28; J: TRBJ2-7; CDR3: CASSVAAGGSYEQYF; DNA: TGTGCCAGCAGTGTCGCAGCGGGGGGTTCCTACGAGCAGTACTTC
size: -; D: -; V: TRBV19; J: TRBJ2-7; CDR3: CASSILHKSGTSYEQYF; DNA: TGTGCCAGTAGTATACTCCACAAGTCCGGGACCTCCTACGAGCAGTACTTC
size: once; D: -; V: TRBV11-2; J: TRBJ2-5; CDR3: CASSLGRQTQETQYF; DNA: TGTGCCAGCAGCTTGGGGCGCCAAACACAAGAGACCCAGTACTTC
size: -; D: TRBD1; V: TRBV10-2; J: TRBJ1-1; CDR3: CASSRGLTEAFF; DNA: TGCGCCAGCAGCAGGGGGCTCACTGAAGCTTTCTTT
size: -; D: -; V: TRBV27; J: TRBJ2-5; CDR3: CASSMQGGVTQYF; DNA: TGTGCCAGCAGCATGCAGGGCGGGGTGACCCAGTACTTC
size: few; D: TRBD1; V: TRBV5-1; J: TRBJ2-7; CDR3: CASTTGGSYEQYF; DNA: TGCGCCAGCACAACAGGGGGCTCCTACGAGCAGTACTTC
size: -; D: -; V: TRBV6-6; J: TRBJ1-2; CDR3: CASSYSSTPGGYTF; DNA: TGTGCCAGCAGTTACTCTTCTACCCCGGGTGGCTACACCTTC
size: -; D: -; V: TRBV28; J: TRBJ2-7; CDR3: CASRSFGQGLNEQYF; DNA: TGTGCCAGCAGGTCGTTTGGGCAGGGGTTAAACGAGCAGTACTTC
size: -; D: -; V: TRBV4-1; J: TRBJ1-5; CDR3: CASSQGRGFSQPQHF; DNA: TGCGCCAGCAGCCAAGGCAGGGGTTTTTCTCAGCCCCAGCATTTT
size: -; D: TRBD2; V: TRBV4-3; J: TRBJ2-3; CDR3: CASSRTSGGSGDTQYF; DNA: TGCGCCAGCAGCAGGACTAGCGGGGGGAGCGGGGATACGCAGTATTTT
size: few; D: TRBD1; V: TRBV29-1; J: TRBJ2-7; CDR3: CSVTGTGGYEQYF; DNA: TGCAGCGTCACCGGGACAGGGGGCTACGAGCAGTACTTC
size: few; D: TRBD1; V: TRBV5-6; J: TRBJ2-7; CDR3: CASSLAGTGGEQYF; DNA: TGTGCCAGCAGTTTAGCCGGGACAGGGGGCGAGCAGTACTTC